Below are 5 T cell receptor beta chains sequenced from a single sample in a study of metastatic and nonmetastatic thyroid tumors. Using MiXCR, TCRdb reanalyzed the PCR reads. This sample carries roughly 15,000 clones, 9.5% to 15% of them seen once, and the ten largest clones take just over 14%. Until they underwent thyroid surgery, no patient had received any treatment. Sequenced input: blood. The receptors derive from a female donor with papillary thyroid cancer or a benign thyroid nodule (not recorded which). Some clones in this sample may be carry-over from other donors' samples.

Ten or more counts support this clone. The V call is TRBV10-3, the J call TRBJ1-1; TRBD1 matches 8 bases. V lost 7 bases, J lost 5 bases, and 6 bases stayed unmatched. CDR3 length equals 13 residues. Germline V gives CDR1 ENHRY, CDR2 SYGVKD. The CDR3 spells CAITGGAGTEAFF. Written as DNA, the CDR3 is TGTGCCATCACAGGGGGCGCGGGTACTGAAGCTTTCTTT.

This clone counts as medium-sized. V and J are TRBV6-1 and TRBJ1-1, with D perhaps TRBD1 (5 bases). The CDR3 sequence is 12 residues long. Germline V CDR1 and CDR2: MNHNS, SASEGT. V gave up 6 bases and J gave up 1 base, with 6 bases separating them. CDR3 DNA sequence: TGTGCCAGCAGAGGACAGAACACTGAAGCTTTCTTT. The encoded protein is CASRGQNTEAFF.

This clone has at least ten counts. The same CDR3 is also encoded by other DNA sequences in this sample. This rearrangement joins TRBV9 to TRBJ2-7; 7 bases align to TRBD2. Per the germline V gene, CDR1 is SGDLS and CDR2 is YYNGEE. Trimming took 0 bases from V and 5 from J; bases not matched to a gene: 8. This CDR3 comprises 15 residues. CDR3 DNA sequence: TGTGCCAGCAGCGTAGCCGGACTAGGGTTCGACGAGCAGTACTTC. Protein product: CASSVAGLGFDEQYF.

This clone came up many times. The rearrangement uses TRBV11-3 and TRBJ2-7, with 8 bases that match TRBD2. This CDR3 region has 19 residues. With V trimmed by 7 bases and J by 4 bases, 24 bases remained unmatched. Germline lookup yields CDR1 SGHNT and CDR2 YENEEA. The CDR3 bases are TGTGCCAGCACTTCCTATTTGGGGTTCGGGACTAGTGGGTTGTACGAGCAGTACTTC. Translation: CASTSYLGFGTSGLYEQYF.

This clone was counted only a few times. The rearrangement uses TRBV6-1 and TRBJ2-3, with a tentative D call TRBD1 (6 bases). The CDR3 spans 16 residues. V dropped 6 bases and J dropped 4 bases, with 20 bases sitting between them. CDR1 is MNHNS, CDR2 SASEGT, per germline. The chain's CDR3 is CASRPGQTRTADTQYF. The CDR3 region has the DNA TGTGCCAGCAGACCCGGACAGACGAGGACGGCAGATACGCAGTATTTT.